This entry lists 16 T cell receptor beta chains sequenced from one sample in a study of CD8 T cells in Susac syndrome. RNA amounts of about 0.5 to 1 ug underwent reverse transcription with random hexamers. TCRdb recomputed calls from the immunoSEQ multiplex PCR reads with MiXCR, one row per CDR3 protein. Of 150,000 to 200,000 distinct CDR3 sequences listed, around 96% are singletons. Sequenced material: CD4+ T cells from PBMCs. Receptor source: a human donor in good health.

This CDR3 reads CASSLDQGAGTQYF. CDR3 nucleotide sequence: TGCGCCAGCAGCTTGGACCAGGGGGCAGGGACGCAGTATTTT. The chain carries TRBV5-1 and TRBJ2-3, with 8 nucleotides matching TRBD1. The V segment lost 0 bases and the J segment 9 bases; nucleotides outside the gene matches: 6. Germline loops: CDR1 SGHRS, CDR2 YFSETQ. This CDR3 spans 14 amino acids.

The chain uses TRBV7-2 and TRBJ2-1, with no clear D. There are 15 residues in the CDR3. The germline CDR1 and CDR2 sequences are SGHTA and FQGNSA. Deletions cut 1 base from V and 5 bases from J, with 12 bases between. The CDR3 protein is CASSLVANGNNEQFF. The CDR3 nucleotides are TGTGCCAGCAGCTTAGTTGCAAATGGCAACAATGAGCAGTTCTTC.

The chain joins TRBV25-1 to TRBJ1-6; no clear D. This CDR3 has 13 amino acids. CDR1 is MGHDK and CDR2 is SYGVNS in the germline V gene. V was pared by 3 bases and J by 6 bases, with 6 bases between. CDR3 loop: CASSESVNSPLHF. CDR3 in DNA: TGTGCCAGCAGTGAGTCGGTTAATTCACCCCTCCACTTT.

This chain joins TRBV20-1 and TRBJ1-1, with TRBD1 as a possible D gene (5 bases). Germline V CDR1 and CDR2: DFQATT, SNEGSKA (reference sequence). V was shortened by 0 bases and J by 1 base, with 9 bases between the two germline ends. The CDR3 sequence is 14 residues long. CDR3 sequence (DNA): TGCAGTGCTAGAGAACCAGGGAAGAACACTGAAGCTTTCTTT. This codes for CSAREPGKNTEAFF.

The chain couples TRBV9 to TRBJ2-7; 9 bases are a match to TRBD1. In germline, CDR1 is SGDLS, CDR2 YYNGEE. The CDR3 contains 14 residues. The V segment lost 0 bases and the J segment 3 bases; nucleotides outside the gene matches: 1. The CDR3 nucleotides are TGTGCCAGCAGCGTAGGACAGGGGGTCTACGAGCAGTACTTC. It yields the protein CASSVGQGVYEQYF.

This chain links TRBV12-3 or TRBV12-4 with TRBJ2-3; the D gene is possibly TRBD2 (5 bases). V was pared by 3 bases and J by 11 bases, with 15 bases between. This CDR3 has 13 amino acids. CDR3 sequence: CASSFWRNGRQYF. CDR3 bases: TGTGCCAGCAGTTTCTGGAGGAATGGGCGGCAGTATTTT.

The chain has TRBV7-3 and TRBJ1-1; D not certain. The CDR3 covers 14 residues. Germline V gives CDR1 SGHTA, CDR2 FQGTGA. V was cut by 0 bases and J by 1 base, with 6 bases left in between. DNA for the CDR3: TGTGCCAGCAGCTTAACTGCGGGGAACACTGAAGCTTTCTTT. This translates into CASSLTAGNTEAFF.

The CDR3, as DNA: TGCGCCAGCAGCTGGGGGACTAGCGGGGGTACCTACGAGCAGTACTTC. As protein: CASSWGTSGGTYEQYF. This chain links TRBV5-1 with TRBJ2-7; the match to TRBD2 covers 14 bases. The V and J ends lost 3 bases and 2 bases, in that order; junction bases with no gene match: 4. Looked up from germline, CDR1 is SGHRS and CDR2 is YFSETQ. The CDR3 sequence is 16 residues long.

V is TRBV21-1 and J is TRBJ2-7. TRBV21-1 is noted as a pseudogene. The CDR3 sequence is 12 residues long. The CDR3 spells CASSPSEYEQYF. The CDR3 coding sequence is TGTGCCAGCAGCCCCAGTGAGTACGAGCAGTACTTC.

This rearrangement joins TRBV20-1 to TRBJ1-1; the match to TRBD1 covers 12 bases. From germline, CDR1 is DFQATT and CDR2 SNEGSKA (reference sequence). This CDR3 is 12 amino acids long. CDR3 nucleotides: TGCAGGGCGGGACAGGGGGCACCTGAAGCTTTCTTT. Protein: CRAGQGAPEAFF.

V and J are TRBV6-2 or TRBV6-3 and TRBJ2-4; maybe TRBD1 (6 bases). V was pared by 1 base and J by 0 bases, with 16 bases between. This CDR3 spans 18 amino acids. CDR1 is MNHEY, CDR2 SVGEGT, per germline. The CDR3: CASSYLFGTQQAKNIQYF. The DNA of the CDR3 is TGTGCCAGCAGTTACTTATTCGGGACACAACAAGCCAAAAACATTCAGTACTTC.

The chain joins TRBV7-2 to TRBJ2-7; D may be TRBD2 (6 bases). V lost 2 bases and J 3 bases, leaving 11 bases between the germline ends. The CDR3 is 14 residues long. Germline CDR1 and CDR2: SGHTA and FQGNSA. CDR3 sequence (DNA): TGTGCCAGCAGCTTACAGTACGGGGGCTACGAGCAGTACTTC. It is translated as CASSLQYGGYEQYF.

The CDR3 loop reads CSVETQYEQYF. The CDR3 DNA is TGCAGCGTTGAAACCCAGTACGAGCAGTACTTC. The chain joins TRBV29-1 to TRBJ2-7, with D hard to call. The germline V gene has CDR1 SQVTM and CDR2 ANQGSEA. Trimming took off 2 bases at V and 4 bases at J, with 6 bases between the two ends. This CDR3 is built from 11 residues.

V is TRBV28 and J is TRBJ1-2; a possible D gene is TRBD1 (5 bases). The CDR3 spans 12 residues. V was shortened by 4 bases and J by 8 bases, with 11 bases between the two germline ends. Germline values: CDR1 MDHEN, CDR2 SYDVKM. The CDR3 DNA sequence: TGTGCCAGCAGTTCAGGGACCGGCGGCTACACCTTC. As protein: CASSSGTGGYTF.

CDR3: CASSYTSGGLEQFF. Here the CDR3 DNA reads TGTGCCAGCAGTTATACTAGCGGGGGCCTTGAGCAGTTCTTC. The genes are TRBV6-6 and TRBJ2-1; 11 bases fit TRBD2. CDR3 length: 14 residues. Germline CDR1 and CDR2: MNHNY and SVGAGI (reference sequence). The trim removed 3 bases at V and 9 bases at J, leaving 4 bases unmatched.

Regarding this clonotype: The junction departs from the called germline gene at one end, perhaps through a read error. V is TRBV7-7 and J is TRBJ2-1; the D is unclear. Germline V gene data show CDR1 as SSHAT and CDR2 as FNYEAQ (reference sequence). The length of the CDR3 is 15 residues. The CDR3 loop is CASSSGPQVWNEQFF. In nucleotides, the CDR3 is TGTGCTAGCAGCTCAGGCCCCCAGGTTTGGAATGAGCAGTTCTTC.